The clone carrying this T cell receptor (beta chain) was observed many times. What it binds is unknown. The authors amplified TCR beta CDR3 regions from RNA transcripts. First-round RT-PCR relied on HTBI primers, and a second-round multiplex PCR came next. Via MiXCR, TCRdb re-called the multiplex PCR reads, giving one row per CDR3 protein. The data hold approximately 1.2 million distinct CDR3 sequences, with 35% to 45% observed a single time. Hyperthyroidism patients, aged 18 to 65, were newly diagnosed, under 2 months' duration. Clinicians diagnosed using symptoms, serum thyroxine, TRAb, thyroid ultrasound and orbital computed tomography. These data originate in a study of Graves' ophthalmopathy and Graves' hyperthyroidism. Study context: Ophthalmopathy absent within 18 months of follow-up marked hyperthyroidism as stable. Regarding the study as a whole: Ophthalmopathy and stable hyperthyroidism were discriminated by a 13-signature model, with over 85% sensitivity and 81.08% specificity.

The TCR was taken from an adult man with Graves' hyperthyroidism. The sequenced sample was peripheral blood or thyroid tissue (not recorded which).

The CDR3 region is CASSGGTSGIKREQYF. The CDR3 DNA follows: TGTGCCAGCAGCGGCGGGACTAGCGGGATCAAGCGCGAGCAGTACTTC. J is TRBJ2-7 and V is TRBV7-8, with 13 bases aligning to TRBD2. After removal of 5 bases from V and 6 bases from J, the junction contained 10 bases not matched to a gene. The germline V gene has CDR1 SGHVS and CDR2 FQNEAQ. The CDR3 covers 16 residues.